Shown below are 7 T cell receptor beta chains from a single sample sequenced in a study of blood T cell repertoires in COVID-19. Sequencing was performed with immunoSEQ multiplex PCR; in TCRdb, only in-frame clones are kept and a portion is missing. This repertoire shows around 340,000 clones, 80% to 90% found once; its top ten account for under 8.5%. Sequencing input: peripheral blood. The receptors were sampled from an older woman with COVID-19, enrolled during active disease.

The rearrangement joins TRBV30 to TRBJ1-1; D remains unclear. CDR3 length: 13 residues. Germline V gene data show CDR1 as GTSNPN and CDR2 as SVGIG (reference sequence). V was clipped by 2 bases and J by 0 bases, with 7 bases between them. This CDR3 is CAWSYLVNTEAFF. In nucleotides, the CDR3 is TGTGCCTGGAGTTACTTGGTGAACACTGAAGCTTTCTTT.

The V call is TRBV20-1, the J call TRBJ2-7; D uncertain. Germline V gene lookup returns CDR1 DFQATT and CDR2 SNEGSKA (reference sequence). V lost 7 bases and J 3 bases, leaving 10 bases between the germline ends. The CDR3 runs 11 residues. The DNA of the CDR3 is TGCAGTGTTAGTGGCTACTACGAGCAGTACTTC. Translated, it gives CSVSGYYEQYF.

The J gene is TRBJ1-6, the V gene TRBV5-5; a weak D match, TRBD1 (6 bases). Trimming stripped 0 bases from V and 7 bases from J, with 11 bases between. The CDR3 extends over 15 amino acids. Germline CDR1 is SGHKS and CDR2 is YYEKEE (reference sequence). CDR3 residues: CASSLVTGANSPLHF. In nucleotides, the CDR3 is TGTGCCAGCAGCTTGGTGACAGGAGCAAATTCACCCCTCCACTTT.

The J gene is TRBJ2-5, the V gene TRBV7-8, with TRBD2 matching 10 bases. V shed 5 bases, J shed 2 bases, and the junction held 8 bases outside the gene matches. Germline-derived CDR1 and CDR2 are SGHVS and FQNEAQ. This CDR3 comprises 16 residues. CDR3 region: CASSISGGLNQETQYF. CDR3 in DNA: TGTGCCAGCAGCATTAGCGGGGGGCTTAATCAAGAGACCCAGTACTTC.

V is TRBV7-2 and J is TRBJ2-1, with 11 bases lining up with TRBD2. V trimming: 1 base; J trimming: 5 bases; junction bases outside the gene matches: 4. This CDR3 comprises 16 residues. Germline V lookup: CDR1 SGHTA, CDR2 FQGNSA. CDR3 sequence reads: CASSLGLAGGDNEQFF. DNA for the CDR3: TGTGCCAGCAGCTTAGGTCTAGCGGGGGGAGACAATGAGCAGTTCTTC. The variable domain in full, completed from reference TRBV7-2 and TRBJ2-1, reads GAGVSQSPSNKVTEKGKDVELRCDPISGHTALYWYRQSLGQGLEFLIYFQGNSAPDKSGLPSDRFSAERTGGSVSTLTIQRTQQEDSAVYLCASSLGLAGGDNEQFFGPGTRLTVL.

The CDR3 DNA sequence: TGTGCCAGCAGCAACCGACAGGGCACGGAGCTGTTTTTT. It translates to CASSNRQGTELFF. The V and J genes are TRBV12-3 or TRBV12-4 and TRBJ2-2, with 7 bases aligning to TRBD1. The CDR3 sequence is 13 residues long. Losses at the gene ends were 6 bases for V and 10 bases for J; bases not matched to a gene: 8.

The chain couples TRBV6-5 to TRBJ1-5; possible D gene TRBD1, 6 bases. V was clipped by 6 bases and J by 7 bases, with 16 bases between them. Germline V gene sequence: CDR1 MNHEY, CDR2 SVGAGI. The CDR3 spans 14 residues. The CDR3 sequence is CASSRNREGQPQHF. The CDR3 DNA sequence: TGTGCCAGCAGCCGAAACAGGGAAGGCCAGCCCCAGCATTTT.